Below, 30 T cell receptor beta chains from the same sample are listed, as sequenced in a study of cytomegalovirus exposure and HLA in healthy donors. The PCR made use of 60 Vbeta and 13 Jbeta primers. TCRdb's table, derived via immunoSEQ multiplex PCR, lists solely in-frame clones and lacks some. The table shows under 150,000 clones, with 67% occurring only once. Sequencing was carried out using PBMCs. These receptors came from a man younger than 35 in good health and CMV-seropositive.

J is TRBJ2-5 and V is TRBV29-1, with TRBD2 identical over 9 bases. The CDR3 length is 13 residues. Germline V CDR1 and CDR2: SQVTM, ANQGSEA. With V trimmed by 4 bases and J by 13 bases, 13 bases remained unmatched. The CDR3 region has the DNA TGCAGCGTTGTGTTGGTAGCGGGGGCCCTGAGGTACTTC. This gives the protein CSVVLVAGALRYF.

V and J are TRBV5-4 and TRBJ2-3; 7 positions match TRBD1. Germline loops: CDR1 SGHNT, CDR2 YYREEE (reference sequence). Losses at the gene ends were 3 bases for V and 4 bases for J; bases not matched to a gene: 8. The CDR3 length is 15 residues. CDR3 sequence: CASSSTGARADTQYF. The CDR3 bases are TGTGCCAGCAGCTCTACAGGGGCCAGGGCAGATACGCAGTATTTT.

The chain joins TRBV6-6 to TRBJ2-7; 7 bases align to TRBD2. V lost 10 bases and J lost 3; bases outside the gene matches: 18. The CDR3 totals 16 residues. Germline CDR1 is MNHNY and CDR2 is SVGAGI (reference sequence). The DNA for the CDR3 is TGTGCCACTCGGGTGGAGGGAGCGGGATACATCTACGAGCAGTACTTC. Its protein is CATRVEGAGYIYEQYF.

The count of this clone is one. The V and J genes are TRBV1 and TRBJ1-5; the table's D gene call, TRBD1, was not cross checked with the DNA. TRBV1 is designated a pseudogene. CDR3 length: 13 residues. CDR3: CTSSQQSNQPQHF. As DNA, the CDR3 is TGCACCAGCAGCCAACAAAGCAATCAGCCCCAGCATTTT.

The chain links TRBV15 to TRBJ2-1, with a possible D match to TRBD2 (7 bases). The germline V gene has CDR1 LNHNV and CDR2 YYDKDF (reference sequence). The CDR3 runs to 16 residues. Trimming stripped 1 base from V and 8 bases from J, with 18 bases between. CDR3 bases: TGTGCCACCAGCAGAGGGTCTCGGGGGGCACAATATGAGCAGTTCTTC. It is translated as CATSRGSRGAQYEQFF.

The chain uses TRBV7-7 and TRBJ2-6; tentative D call: TRBD2 (7 bases). V dropped 1 base and J dropped 0 bases, with 13 bases sitting between them. The CDR3 contains 18 residues. Per germline, CDR1 SSHAT and CDR2 FNYEAQ (reference sequence). CDR3 DNA: TGTGCCAGCAGCTTAGAGGGGGGGATCAGCTCTGGGGCCAACGTCCTGACTTTC. This sequence encodes CASSLEGGISSGANVLTF.

In DNA, the CDR3 is TGTGCCAGCAGCTTGAACGGAATCACCAACAGGGGCGCGGAGACCCAGTACTTC. Residues: CASSLNGITNRGAETQYF. V usage is TRBV5-6 and J usage is TRBJ2-5, with 7 bases aligning to TRBD1. V shed 1 base and J 5 bases; nucleotides not matched to a gene: 17. Germline values: CDR1 SGHDT, CDR2 YYEEEE. The CDR3 consists of 18 residues. The whole variable domain, filled in from reference TRBV5-6 and TRBJ2-5, reads DAGVTQSPTHLIKTRGQQVTLRCSPKSGHDTVSWYQQALGQGPQFIFQYYEEEERQRGNFPDRFSGHQFPNYSSELNVNALLLGDSALYLCASSLNGITNRGAETQYFGPGTRLLVL.

This clone turned up a few times. The rearrangement links TRBV7-9 to TRBJ1-6; 7 bases are shared with TRBD1. The germline CDR1 and CDR2 sequences are SEHNR and FQNEAQ (reference sequence). The V segment lost 5 bases and the J segment 7 bases; nucleotides outside the gene matches: 20. CDR3 length: 19 amino acids. CDR3 region: CASSANWGRDRVENSPLHF. DNA of the CDR3: TGTGCCAGCAGCGCAAATTGGGGTCGGGACAGAGTGGAGAATTCACCCCTCCACTTT.

This clone was seen a handful of times. The CDR3 sequence: CASSPTMNTEAFF. For the CDR3, the DNA is TGTGCCAGCAGCCCTACCATGAACACTGAAGCTTTCTTT. V is TRBV5-4 and J is TRBJ1-1; D is uncertain. Between the trimmed V and J ends, which lost 4 bases and 0 bases, there was a span of 7 bases. CDR3 length: 13 amino acids. From germline, CDR1 is SGHNT and CDR2 YYREEE (reference sequence).

The chain has TRBV12-5 and TRBJ2-1; D is ambiguous. The CDR3 totals 18 residues. Trimming took 0 bases from V and 5 from J, leaving 20 bases between them. Germline-derived CDR1 and CDR2 are LGHNT and FRNRAP. The CDR3 spells CASGLVRRKRRPNNEQFF. DNA for the CDR3: TGTGCTAGTGGTTTGGTAAGGCGAAAACGGCGGCCCAACAATGAGCAGTTCTTC.

This clone is medium-sized within its sample. The V call is TRBV6-1, the J call TRBJ1-1; possibly TRBD1 for D (5 bases). V was clipped by 4 bases and J by 8 bases, with 17 bases between them. Germline loops: CDR1 MNHNS, CDR2 SASEGT. The CDR3 is 14 amino acids. The CDR3 is CASSVGPEVEEAFF. CDR3 coding DNA: TGTGCCAGCAGTGTGGGGCCAGAAGTTGAAGAAGCTTTCTTT.

V is TRBV7-3 and J is TRBJ1-5, with D possibly TRBD1 on 6 matching bases. Trimming left V 4 bases short and J 4 bases short, with 32 bases between. This CDR3 is 21 amino acids long. Looked up from germline, CDR1 is SGHTA and CDR2 is FQGTGA. CDR3 coding DNA: TGTGCCAGCAGCTATAAGAGAATGAGGGGGAAGGACAGCATTTGGAATCAGCCCCAGCATTTT. Translating gives CASSYKRMRGKDSIWNQPQHF.

This clone has a handful of counts. The V call is TRBV6-4, the J call TRBJ2-1; D is uncertain. CDR1 and CDR2 (germline): MRHNA, SNTAGT. Trimming took off 2 bases at V and 5 bases at J, with 7 bases between the two ends. The CDR3 sequence is 13 residues long. The CDR3: CASSDTENNEQFF. DNA of the CDR3: TGTGCCAGCAGTGACACAGAAAACAATGAGCAGTTCTTC.

The rearrangement links TRBV19 to TRBJ2-6; no definite D call. The V gene lost 3 bases and the J gene lost 0 bases, with 15 bases spanning the gap. CDR3 size: 18 residues. Germline V CDR1 and CDR2: LNHDA, SQIVND (reference sequence). The CDR3 region is CASSMRWFYASGANVLTF. CDR3 DNA: TGTGCCAGTAGTATGCGCTGGTTTTATGCCTCTGGGGCCAACGTCCTGACTTTC.

This chain connects TRBV9 to TRBJ2-7; 10 bases are shared with TRBD2. Germline CDR1 reads SGDLS; CDR2 reads YYNGEE. The CDR3 length is 18 residues. Unmatched junction bases numbered 17, after V lost 3 bases and J lost 5 bases. The CDR3 protein is CASSGDHLGLARTDEQYF. CDR3 nucleotide sequence: TGTGCCAGCAGCGGAGACCACCTGGGACTAGCGAGGACCGACGAGCAGTACTTC.

In its sample, this clone was seen once. The chain employs TRBV15 and TRBJ2-3, with D possibly being TRBD1 (5 bases). CDR1 is LNHNV and CDR2 is YYDKDF in the germline V gene (reference sequence). The CDR3 is 14 residues long. The V end lost 1 base, the J end lost 0 bases, and 5 bases lay between the germline ends. CDR3 sequence reads: CATSRAGSTDTQYF. CDR3 nucleotides: TGTGCCACCAGCAGAGCAGGGAGCACAGATACGCAGTATTTT. The whole variable domain, remainder taken from reference TRBV15 and TRBJ2-3, is DAMVIQNPRYQVTQFGKPVTLSCSQTLNHNVMYWYQQKSSQAPKLLFHYYDKDFNNEADTPDNFQSRRPNTSFCFLDIRSPGLGDTAMYLCATSRAGSTDTQYFGPGTRLTVL.

The CDR3 spells CASSYSGQGGQPQHF. Written as DNA, the CDR3 is TGTGCCAGCAGTTACTCGGGTCAGGGTGGCCAGCCCCAGCATTTT. V is TRBV6-6 and J is TRBJ1-5; D may be TRBD1 (5 bases). Germline loops: CDR1 MNHNY, CDR2 SVGAGI (reference sequence). Trimming cost V 0 bases and J 7 bases, with 13 bases left between them. This CDR3 has 15 amino acids.

The chain has TRBV28 and TRBJ1-1; 9 nucleotides match TRBD1. This CDR3 spans 16 amino acids. V was clipped by 7 bases and J by 0 bases; unmatched bases: 9. Germline CDR1 and CDR2: MDHEN and SYDVKM. The CDR3 DNA sequence: TGTGCCAGCAATTCACCACAGGGGGCCCTGAACACTGAAGCTTTCTTT. It is translated as CASNSPQGALNTEAFF.

V usage is TRBV5-1 and J usage is TRBJ1-2; no clear D gene. Germline values: CDR1 SGHRS, CDR2 YFSETQ. This CDR3 is built from 13 residues. The ends were cut back, 1 base at V and 8 bases at J, with 12 bases in the middle. This CDR3 reads CASSLLQTGGYTF. The CDR3 nucleotides are TGCGCCAGCAGCTTGCTCCAAACCGGGGGCTACACCTTC.

V gene TRBV28 combines with J gene TRBJ2-1; 7 nucleotides agree with TRBD1. V lost 9 bases, J lost 9 bases, and 5 bases stayed unmatched. The CDR3 covers 11 residues. Germline-derived CDR1 and CDR2 are MDHEN and SYDVKM. The CDR3 region is CASPSGGEQFF. In nucleotides, the CDR3 is TGTGCCAGTCCCTCAGGGGGTGAGCAGTTCTTC.

V is TRBV5-1 and J is TRBJ2-3; no clear D. The CDR3 is 13 residues long. Germline CDR1 and CDR2: SGHRS and YFSETQ. Trimming stripped 4 bases from V and 0 bases from J, with 6 bases between. The CDR3 coding sequence is TGCGCCAGCAGCAAGACTAGCACAGATACGCAGTATTTT. Translation: CASSKTSTDTQYF.

This sequence joins TRBV11-3 and TRBJ1-2, with a weak D call TRBD1 (5 bases). The germline V gene has CDR1 SGHNT and CDR2 YENEEA. V lost 0 bases and J 7 bases, leaving 15 bases between the germline ends. The CDR3 is 15 amino acids. The CDR3 DNA reads TGTGCCAGCAGCTTAGAAGGTCTGGGGCCGTGTGGCTACACCTTC. It yields the protein CASSLEGLGPCGYTF.

The chain combines TRBV5-5 with TRBJ2-7; 7 nucleotides align to TRBD1. Trimming at V came to 2 bases and at J to 2 bases, leaving 7 bases not matched to a gene. Germline V gene lookup returns CDR1 SGHKS and CDR2 YYEKEE (reference sequence). This CDR3 is 15 amino acids long. The CDR3 DNA sequence: TGTGCCAGCAGCTTACGACAGGGATCGACCTACGAGCAGTACGTC. This encodes CASSLRQGSTYEQYV.

This sequence joins TRBV7-2 and TRBJ2-3; the D gene is possibly TRBD1 (5 bases). The germline CDR1 and CDR2 sequences are SGHTA and FQGNSA. This CDR3 comprises 16 residues. Trimming left V 1 base short and J 4 bases short, with 15 bases between. The DNA for the CDR3 is TGTGCCAGCAGCTTAGAGGGGCATTCAATTTCAGATACGCAGTATTTT. It encodes CASSLEGHSISDTQYF.

This chain links TRBV5-1 with TRBJ2-1; 12 bases match TRBD1. V dropped 5 bases and J dropped 10; count of bases not matched to a gene: 7. The CDR3 loop spans 14 amino acids. CDR1 SGHRS and CDR2 YFSETQ come from the germline V gene. CDR3 nucleotide sequence: TGCGCCAGCAGTTTCGGGACAGGGGGCTGGGAGCAGTTCTTC. This codes for CASSFGTGGWEQFF.

This clone has only a few counts. The rearrangement uses TRBV11-2 and TRBJ1-3; possible D gene TRBD1, 6 bases. The length of the CDR3 is 17 residues. The ends were cut back, 2 bases at V and 0 bases at J, with 14 bases in the middle. Germline V gives CDR1 SGHAT, CDR2 FQNNGV. The CDR3 nucleotides are TGTGCCAGCAGCTTAAACCGGGACACACTCTCTGGAAACACCATATATTTT. It codes for CASSLNRDTLSGNTIYF.

This chain uses TRBV2 with TRBJ2-2; TRBD1 is a possible D gene (6 bases). The CDR3 runs 13 residues. The V gene's germline CDR1 is SNHLY and CDR2 FYNNEI. The V end was cut by 6 bases, the J end by 6 bases, with 11 bases between. This CDR3 reads CASRQGLAGELFF. The CDR3 nucleotides are TGTGCCAGCAGGCAGGGGCTCGCCGGGGAGCTGTTTTTT.

This clone was seen more than once but under ten times. The chain joins TRBV7-6 to TRBJ2-1, with 7 bases matching TRBD2. Germline lookup yields CDR1 SGHVS and CDR2 FNYEAQ. J gave up 4 bases and V 5 bases, and 11 bases lay outside the gene matches. The CDR3 is 16 residues long. CDR3 bases: TGTGCCAGCAGCCCATTCCTAGCGGCCGCATACAATGAGCAGTTCTTC. Its protein is CASSPFLAAAYNEQFF.

This clone was seen a handful of times. The CDR3 DNA sequence: TGTGCCAGCAGCTTCAGTAGGGGGCGAAGCAATGAGCAGTTCTTC. Residues: CASSFSRGRSNEQFF. This rearrangement joins TRBV5-6 to TRBJ2-1; 7 bases agree with TRBD1. The germline CDR1 and CDR2 sequences are SGHDT and YYEEEE. Unmatched junction bases numbered 8, after V lost 2 bases and J lost 6 bases. The CDR3 spans 15 residues.

This clone was detected only once. The rearrangement links TRBV27 to TRBJ2-3; D may be TRBD2 (6 bases). CDR3 size: 17 residues. V was pared by 5 bases and J by 1 base, with 19 bases between. In germline, CDR1 is MNHEY, CDR2 SMNVEV (reference sequence). The CDR3 DNA reads as TGTGCCAGCAGTCCCATCGGCTGGGGCGGGGGCACAGATACGCAGTATTTT. Its translation: CASSPIGWGGGTDTQYF.